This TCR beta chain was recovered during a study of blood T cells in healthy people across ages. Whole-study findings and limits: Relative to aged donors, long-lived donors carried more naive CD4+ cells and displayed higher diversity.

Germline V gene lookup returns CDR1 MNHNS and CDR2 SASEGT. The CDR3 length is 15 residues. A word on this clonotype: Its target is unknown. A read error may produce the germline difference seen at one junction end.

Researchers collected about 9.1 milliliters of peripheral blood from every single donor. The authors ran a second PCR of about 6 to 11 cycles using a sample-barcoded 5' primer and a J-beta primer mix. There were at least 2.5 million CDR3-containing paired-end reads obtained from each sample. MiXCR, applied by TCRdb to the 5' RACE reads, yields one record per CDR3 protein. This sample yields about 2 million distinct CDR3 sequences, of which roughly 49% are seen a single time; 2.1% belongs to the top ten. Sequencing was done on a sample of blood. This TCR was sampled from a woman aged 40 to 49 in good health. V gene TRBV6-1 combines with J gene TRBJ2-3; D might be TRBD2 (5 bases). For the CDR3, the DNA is TGTGGCAGCCGAGATAGCGCTTCTAGCACAGATACGCAGTATTTT. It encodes CGSRDSASSTDTQYF.